Below, one T cell receptor beta chain is given with its context. These data come from a study of blood T cell repertoires in COVID-19. Study-level background: COVID-19 samples, acute and convalescent, were from the United States, Italy and Spain. T cells, B-cell-depleted T cells, or PBMCs supplied cDNA or gDNA.

This CDR3 contains 15 residues. The V gene's germline CDR1 is SGHDN and CDR2 FVKESK. Unmatched junction bases numbered 3, after V lost 0 bases and J lost 2 bases. Authors' analysis steps: Reference gene primers were amplified, and this amplification served to estimate nucleated cell counts. Only in-frame clones appear in the TCRdb table, and some are missing; sequencing was by immunoSEQ multiplex PCR. The D gene and trimming were derived from the DNA, and the V and J assignments and clone size from that table. The profile shows about 78,000 clones, less than 90% of them singletons. This TCR derives from a man aged 45-65 years with acute or convalescent COVID-19. The rearrangement joins TRBV14 to TRBJ2-7, with TRBD2 identical over 8 bases. The sequencing sample was made of peripheral blood. The CDR3 coding sequence is TGTGCCAGCAGCCAAGATCCGGGGGGGACCTACGAGCAGTACTTC. It codes for CASSQDPGGTYEQYF. Full variable domain (missing parts from reference TRBV14 and TRBJ2-7): EAGVTQFPSHSVIEKGQTVTLRCDPISGHDNLYWYRRVMGKEIKFLLHFVKESKQDESGMPNNRFLAERTGGTYSTLKVQPAELEDSGVYFCASSQDPGGTYEQYFGPGTRLTVT.